This TCR beta chain appears in the sequencing data of a study of CD8 T cells in ankylosing spondylitis. Findings of the study overall: As for the disease-linked clones, they showed a CD8+ phenotype and occurred at relatively low frequencies in peripheral blood.

V was trimmed by 0 bases and J by 0 bases, leaving 9 bases between them. CDR1 and CDR2 (germline): SGHRS, YFSETQ. The CDR3 covers 15 residues. This clonotype has at least ten counts. What it recognizes is unknown. TCRdb called the 5' RACE reads again in MiXCR, with one record for every CDR3 protein. The sample yields 40,000 to 55,000 distinct CDR3 sequences, 6.5% to 9% seen once. The TCR sequence derives from a female donor with ankylosing spondylitis or in good health (not recorded which). The gene calls are TRBV5-1 and TRBJ1-1; D remains ambiguous. What was sequenced was blood, either unsorted or a sorted T cell fraction (not recorded which). CDR3 region: CASSLAHQLNTEAFF. The CDR3 nucleotides are TGCGCCAGCAGCTTGGCACATCAGCTGAACACTGAAGCTTTCTTT. The full variable domain, its missing parts supplied by reference TRBV5-1 and TRBJ1-1, is KAGVTQTPRYLIKTRGQQVTLSCSPISGHRSVSWYQQTPGQGLQFLFEYFSETQRNKGNFPGRFSGRQFSNSRSEMNVSTLELGDSALYLCASSLAHQLNTEAFFGQGTRLTVV.